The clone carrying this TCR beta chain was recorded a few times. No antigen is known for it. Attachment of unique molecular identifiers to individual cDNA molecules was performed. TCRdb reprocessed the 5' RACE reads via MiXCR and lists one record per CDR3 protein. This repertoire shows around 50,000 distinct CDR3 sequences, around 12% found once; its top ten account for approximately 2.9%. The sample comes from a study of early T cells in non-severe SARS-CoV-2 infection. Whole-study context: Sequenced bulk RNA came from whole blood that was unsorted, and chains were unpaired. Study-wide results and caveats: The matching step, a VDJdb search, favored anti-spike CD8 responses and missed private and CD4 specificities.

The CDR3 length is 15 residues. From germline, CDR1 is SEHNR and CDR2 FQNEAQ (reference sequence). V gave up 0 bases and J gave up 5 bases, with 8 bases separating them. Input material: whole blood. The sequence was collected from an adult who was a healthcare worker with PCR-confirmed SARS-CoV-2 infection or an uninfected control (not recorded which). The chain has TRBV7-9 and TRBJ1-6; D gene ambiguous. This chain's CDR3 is CASSLAGFNNSPLHF. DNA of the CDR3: TGTGCCAGCAGCTTAGCGGGATTTAATAATTCACCCCTCCACTTT.